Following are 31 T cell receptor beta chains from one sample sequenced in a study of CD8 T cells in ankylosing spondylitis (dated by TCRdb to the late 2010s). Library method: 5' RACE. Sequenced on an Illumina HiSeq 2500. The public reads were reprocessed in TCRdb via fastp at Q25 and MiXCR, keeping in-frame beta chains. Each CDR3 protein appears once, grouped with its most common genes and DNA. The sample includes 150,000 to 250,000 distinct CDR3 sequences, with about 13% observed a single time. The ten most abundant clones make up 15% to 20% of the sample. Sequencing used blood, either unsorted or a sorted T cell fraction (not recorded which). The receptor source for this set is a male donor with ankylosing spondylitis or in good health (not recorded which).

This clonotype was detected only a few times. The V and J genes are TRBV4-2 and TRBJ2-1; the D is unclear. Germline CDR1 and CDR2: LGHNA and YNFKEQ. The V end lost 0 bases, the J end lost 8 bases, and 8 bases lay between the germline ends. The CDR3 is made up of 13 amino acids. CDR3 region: CASSQDKSYEQFF. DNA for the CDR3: TGTGCCAGCAGCCAAGATAAATCATATGAGCAGTTCTTC.

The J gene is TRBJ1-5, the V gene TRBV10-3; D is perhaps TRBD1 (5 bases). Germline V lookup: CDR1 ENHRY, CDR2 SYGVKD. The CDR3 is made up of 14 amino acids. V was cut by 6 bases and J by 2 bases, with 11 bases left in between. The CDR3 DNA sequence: TGTGCCATCAGCGCCAGGGTTGGCAATCAGCCCCAGCATTTT. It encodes CAISARVGNQPQHF.

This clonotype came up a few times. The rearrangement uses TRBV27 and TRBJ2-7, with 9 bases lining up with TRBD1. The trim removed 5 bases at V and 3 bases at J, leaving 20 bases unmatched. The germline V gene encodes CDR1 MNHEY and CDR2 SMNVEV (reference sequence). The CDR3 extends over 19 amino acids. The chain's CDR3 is CASSPPHRGQGTLLYEQYF. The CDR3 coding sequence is TGTGCCAGCAGTCCCCCCCACAGGGGACAGGGTACCCTACTCTACGAGCAGTACTTC.

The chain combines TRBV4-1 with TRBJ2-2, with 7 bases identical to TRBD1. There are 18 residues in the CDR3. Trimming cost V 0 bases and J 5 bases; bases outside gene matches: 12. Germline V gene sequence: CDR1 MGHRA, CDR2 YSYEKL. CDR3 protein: CASSQENLGGAPTGELFF. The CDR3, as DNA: TGCGCCAGCAGCCAAGAAAATCTAGGGGGCGCCCCAACCGGGGAGCTGTTTTTT.

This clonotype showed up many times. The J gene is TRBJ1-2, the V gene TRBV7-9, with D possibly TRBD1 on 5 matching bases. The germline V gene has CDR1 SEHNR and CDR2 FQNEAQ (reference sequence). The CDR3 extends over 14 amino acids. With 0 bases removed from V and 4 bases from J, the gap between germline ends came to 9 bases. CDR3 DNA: TGTGCCAGCAGCTTAGCCCCGGGGCCCTATGGCTACACCTTC. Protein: CASSLAPGPYGYTF.

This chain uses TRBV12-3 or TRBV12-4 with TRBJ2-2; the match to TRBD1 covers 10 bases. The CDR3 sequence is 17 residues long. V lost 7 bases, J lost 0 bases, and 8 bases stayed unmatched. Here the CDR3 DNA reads TGTGCCAGCATCCCCCCGGGACAGGGGACGAACACCGGGGAGCTGTTTTTT. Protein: CASIPPGQGTNTGELFF.

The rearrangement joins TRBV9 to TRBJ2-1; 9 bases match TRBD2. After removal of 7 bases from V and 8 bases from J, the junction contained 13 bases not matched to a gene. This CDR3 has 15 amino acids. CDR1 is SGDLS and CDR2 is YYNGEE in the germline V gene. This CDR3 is CASSPSRGGWDEQFF. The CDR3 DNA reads TGTGCCAGCTCCCCCTCGCGGGGGGGCTGGGATGAGCAGTTCTTC.

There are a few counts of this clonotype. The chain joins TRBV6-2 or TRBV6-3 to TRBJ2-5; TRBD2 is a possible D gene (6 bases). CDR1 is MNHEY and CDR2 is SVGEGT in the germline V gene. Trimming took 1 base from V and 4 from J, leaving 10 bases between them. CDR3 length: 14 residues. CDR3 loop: CASSYWGGGETQYF. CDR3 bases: TGTGCCAGCAGTTACTGGGGAGGCGGAGAGACCCAGTACTTC.

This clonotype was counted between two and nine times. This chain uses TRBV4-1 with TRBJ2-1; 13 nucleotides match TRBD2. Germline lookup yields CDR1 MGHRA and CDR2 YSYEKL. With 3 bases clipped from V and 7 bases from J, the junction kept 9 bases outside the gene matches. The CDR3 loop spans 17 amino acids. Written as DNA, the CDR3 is TGCGCCAGCAGCCACGGACTAGCGGGAGTGATGTGGAATGAGCAGTTCTTC. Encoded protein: CASSHGLAGVMWNEQFF.

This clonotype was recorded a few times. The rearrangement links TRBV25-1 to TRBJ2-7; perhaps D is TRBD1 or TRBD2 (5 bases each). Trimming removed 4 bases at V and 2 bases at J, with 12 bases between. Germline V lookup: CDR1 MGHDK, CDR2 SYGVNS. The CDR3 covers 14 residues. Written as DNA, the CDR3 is TGTGCCAGCAGTGGGCTCGGGACGGCCTACGAGCAGTACTTC. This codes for CASSGLGTAYEQYF.

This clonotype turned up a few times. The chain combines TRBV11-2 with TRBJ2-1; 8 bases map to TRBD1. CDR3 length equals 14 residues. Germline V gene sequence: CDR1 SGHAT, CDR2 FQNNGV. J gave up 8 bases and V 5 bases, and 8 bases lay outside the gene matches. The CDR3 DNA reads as TGTGCCAGCAGCCCCCCGGACAGGGTCTATGAGCAGTTCTTC. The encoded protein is CASSPPDRVYEQFF.

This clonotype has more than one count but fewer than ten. The CDR3 nucleotides read TGTGCCAGCAGCTTGGGCAGAACCGTTAACTATGGCTACACCTTC. Translation gives CASSLGRTVNYGYTF. The chain has TRBV11-3 and TRBJ1-2; D ambiguous. The V gene's germline CDR1 is SGHNT and CDR2 YENEEA. Trimming shortened V by 3 bases and J by 1 base, and 12 bases separated the two germline ends. There are 15 residues in the CDR3.

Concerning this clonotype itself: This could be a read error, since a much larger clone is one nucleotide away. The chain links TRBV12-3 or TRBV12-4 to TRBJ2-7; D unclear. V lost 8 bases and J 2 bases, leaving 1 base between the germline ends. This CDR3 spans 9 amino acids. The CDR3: CASPYEQYF. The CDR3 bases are TGTGCCAGCCCCTACGAGCAGTACTTC.

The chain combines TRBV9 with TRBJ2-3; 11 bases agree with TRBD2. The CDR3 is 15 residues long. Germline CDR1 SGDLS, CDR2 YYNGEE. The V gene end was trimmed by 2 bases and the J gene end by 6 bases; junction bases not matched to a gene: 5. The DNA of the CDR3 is TGTGCCAGCAGCGTTTCTAGCGGGAGGATGGATACGCAGTATTTT. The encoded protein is CASSVSSGRMDTQYF.

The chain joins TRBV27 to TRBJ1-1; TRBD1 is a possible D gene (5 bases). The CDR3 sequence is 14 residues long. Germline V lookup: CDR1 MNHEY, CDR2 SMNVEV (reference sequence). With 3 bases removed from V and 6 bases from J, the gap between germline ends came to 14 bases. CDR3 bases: TGTGCCAGCAGTTTGAGGGGCGGAAGCGCTGAAGCTTTCTTT. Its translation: CASSLRGGSAEAFF.

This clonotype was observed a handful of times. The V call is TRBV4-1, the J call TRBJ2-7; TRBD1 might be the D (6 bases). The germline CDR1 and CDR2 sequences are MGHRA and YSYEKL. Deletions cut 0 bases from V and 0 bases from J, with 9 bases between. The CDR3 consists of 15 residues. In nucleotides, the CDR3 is TGCGCCAGCAGCCAAGAGGCAGGGGACTCCTACGAGCAGTACTTC. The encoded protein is CASSQEAGDSYEQYF.

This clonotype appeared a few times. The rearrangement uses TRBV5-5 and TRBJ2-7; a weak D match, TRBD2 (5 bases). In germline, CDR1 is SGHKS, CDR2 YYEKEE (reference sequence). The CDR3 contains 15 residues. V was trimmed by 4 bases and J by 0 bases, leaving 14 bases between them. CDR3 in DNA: TGTGCCAGCAGCCCTAGCAGACTCAGCTCCTACGAGCAGTACTTC. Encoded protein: CASSPSRLSSYEQYF.

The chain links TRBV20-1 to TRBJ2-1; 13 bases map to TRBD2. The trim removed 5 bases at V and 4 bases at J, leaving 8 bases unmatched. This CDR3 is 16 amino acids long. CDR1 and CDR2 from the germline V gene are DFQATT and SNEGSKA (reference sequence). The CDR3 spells CSAYGTSGTRYNEQFF. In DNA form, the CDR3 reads TGCAGTGCTTACGGGACTAGCGGGACGCGGTACAATGAGCAGTTCTTC.

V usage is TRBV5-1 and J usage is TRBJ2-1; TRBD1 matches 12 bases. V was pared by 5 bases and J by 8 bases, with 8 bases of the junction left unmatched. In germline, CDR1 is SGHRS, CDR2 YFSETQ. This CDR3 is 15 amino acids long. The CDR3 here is CASRGVGQGADEQFF. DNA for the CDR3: TGCGCCAGCAGGGGGGTGGGACAGGGGGCAGATGAGCAGTTCTTC.

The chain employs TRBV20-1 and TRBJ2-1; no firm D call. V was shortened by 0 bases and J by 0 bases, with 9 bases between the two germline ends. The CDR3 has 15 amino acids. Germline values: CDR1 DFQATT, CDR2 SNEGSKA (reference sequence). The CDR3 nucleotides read TGCAGTGCTAGAGAGGGCAGCGCCTCCTACAATGAGCAGTTCTTC. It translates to CSAREGSASYNEQFF.

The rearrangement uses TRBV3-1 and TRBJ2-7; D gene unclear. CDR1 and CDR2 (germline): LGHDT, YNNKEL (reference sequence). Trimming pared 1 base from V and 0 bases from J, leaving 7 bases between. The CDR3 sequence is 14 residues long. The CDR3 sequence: CASSQAGPSYEQYF. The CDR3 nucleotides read TGTGCCAGCAGCCAAGCGGGCCCCTCCTACGAGCAGTACTTC.

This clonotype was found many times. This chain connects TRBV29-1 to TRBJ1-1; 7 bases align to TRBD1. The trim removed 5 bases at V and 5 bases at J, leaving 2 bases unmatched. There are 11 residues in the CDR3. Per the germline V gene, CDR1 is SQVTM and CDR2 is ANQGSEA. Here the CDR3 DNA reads TGCAGCGTTCCAGGGGGAACTGAAGCTTTCTTT. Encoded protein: CSVPGGTEAFF. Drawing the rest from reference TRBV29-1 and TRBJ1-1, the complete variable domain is SAVISQKPSRDICQRGTSLTIQCQVDSQVTMMFWYRQQPGQSLTLIATANQGSEATYESGFVIDKFPISRPNLTFSTLTVSNMSPEDSSIYLCSVPGGTEAFFGQGTRLTVV.

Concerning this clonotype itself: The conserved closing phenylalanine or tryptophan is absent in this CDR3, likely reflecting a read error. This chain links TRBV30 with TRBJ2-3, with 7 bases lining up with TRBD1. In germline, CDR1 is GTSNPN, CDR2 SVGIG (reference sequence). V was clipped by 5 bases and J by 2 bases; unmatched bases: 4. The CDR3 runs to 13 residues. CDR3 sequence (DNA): TGTGCCTGGGGGGGACAGCTCACAGATACGCAGTATTTA. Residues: CAWGGQLTDTQYL.

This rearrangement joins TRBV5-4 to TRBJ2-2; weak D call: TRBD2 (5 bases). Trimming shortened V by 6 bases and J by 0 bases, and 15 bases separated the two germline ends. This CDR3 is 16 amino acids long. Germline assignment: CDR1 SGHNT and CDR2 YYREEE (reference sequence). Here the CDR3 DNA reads TGTGCCAGCACAAATTGGAGGCAGACGAACACCGGGGAGCTGTTTTTT. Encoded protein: CASTNWRQTNTGELFF. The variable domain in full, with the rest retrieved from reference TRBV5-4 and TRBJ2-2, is ETGVTQSPTHLIKTRGQQVTLRCSSQSGHNTVSWYQQALGQGPQFIFQYYREEENGRGNFPPRFSGLQFPNYSSELNVNALELDDSALYLCASTNWRQTNTGELFFGEGSRLTVL.

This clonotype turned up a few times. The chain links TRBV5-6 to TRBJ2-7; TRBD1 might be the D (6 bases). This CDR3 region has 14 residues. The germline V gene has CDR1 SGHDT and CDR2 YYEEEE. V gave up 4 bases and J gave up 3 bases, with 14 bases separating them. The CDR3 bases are TGTGCCAGCAGCCGAAATAACAGGGTCTACGAGCAGTACTTC. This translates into CASSRNNRVYEQYF.

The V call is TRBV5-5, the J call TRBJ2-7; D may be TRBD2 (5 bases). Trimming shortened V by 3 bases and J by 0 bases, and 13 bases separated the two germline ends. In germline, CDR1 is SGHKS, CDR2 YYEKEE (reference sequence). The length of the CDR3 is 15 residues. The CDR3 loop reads CASSSTGDSSYEQYF. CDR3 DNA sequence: TGTGCCAGCAGCTCAACCGGGGATAGCTCCTACGAGCAGTACTTC. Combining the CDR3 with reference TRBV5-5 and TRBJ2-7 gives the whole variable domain DAGVTQSPTHLIKTRGQQVTLRCSPISGHKSVSWYQQVLGQGPQFIFQYYEKEERGRGNFPDRFSARQFPNYSSELNVNALLLGDSALYLCASSSTGDSSYEQYFGPGTRLTVT.

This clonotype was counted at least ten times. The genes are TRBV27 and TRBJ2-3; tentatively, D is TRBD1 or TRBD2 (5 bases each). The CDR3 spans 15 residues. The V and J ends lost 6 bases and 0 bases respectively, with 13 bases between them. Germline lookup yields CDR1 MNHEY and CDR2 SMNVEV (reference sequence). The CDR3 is CASSPYGGSTDTQYF. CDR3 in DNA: TGTGCCAGCAGCCCTTATGGGGGTAGCACAGATACGCAGTATTTT.

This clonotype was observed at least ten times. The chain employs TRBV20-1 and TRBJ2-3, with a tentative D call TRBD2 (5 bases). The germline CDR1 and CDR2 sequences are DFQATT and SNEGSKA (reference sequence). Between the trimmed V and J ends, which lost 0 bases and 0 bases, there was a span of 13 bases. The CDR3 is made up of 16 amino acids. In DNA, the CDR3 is TGCAGTGCTAGAGATCCGGAGGTAACTAGCACAGATACGCAGTATTTT. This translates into CSARDPEVTSTDTQYF.

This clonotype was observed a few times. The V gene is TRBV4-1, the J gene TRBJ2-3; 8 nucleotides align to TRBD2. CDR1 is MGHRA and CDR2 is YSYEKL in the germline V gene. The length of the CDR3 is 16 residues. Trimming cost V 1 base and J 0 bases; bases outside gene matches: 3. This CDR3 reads CASSQGREASTDTQYF. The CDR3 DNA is TGCGCCAGCAGCCAAGGGCGGGAGGCTAGCACAGATACGCAGTATTTT.

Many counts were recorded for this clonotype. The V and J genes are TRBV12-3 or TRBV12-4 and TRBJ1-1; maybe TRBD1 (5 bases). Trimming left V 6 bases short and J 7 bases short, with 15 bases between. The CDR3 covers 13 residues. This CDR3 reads CASRTYGADEAFF. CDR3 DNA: TGTGCCAGCAGAACTTACGGGGCCGATGAAGCTTTCTTT.

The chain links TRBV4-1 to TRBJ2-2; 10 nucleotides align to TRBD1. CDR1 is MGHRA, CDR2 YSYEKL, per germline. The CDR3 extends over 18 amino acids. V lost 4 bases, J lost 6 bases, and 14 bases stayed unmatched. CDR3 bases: TGCGCCAGCAGCCCCTCCAGGTTCTGGGACAGGGGTGCCGGGGAGCTGTTTTTT. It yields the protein CASSPSRFWDRGAGELFF.